These 12 T cell receptor beta chains came from one sample sequenced in a study of cytomegalovirus exposure and HLA in healthy donors. PCR was performed using 60 Vbeta and 13 Jbeta primers. Assay used: immunoSEQ multiplex PCR; TCRdb lists only in-frame clones, some missing. Here the sample table reports around 130,000 clones. The sequenced sample consisted of PBMCs. The receptors shown here come from a woman in her thirties or forties in good health and CMV-seronegative.

This rearrangement joins TRBV6-6 to TRBJ1-2, with D possibly TRBD1 on 5 matching bases. In germline, CDR1 is MNHNY, CDR2 SVGAGI (reference sequence). Trimming shortened V by 7 bases and J by 2 bases, and 11 bases separated the two germline ends. This CDR3 has 13 residues. The CDR3 DNA reads TGTGCCAGCATTAACAGGTTAAACTATGGCTACACCTTC. Protein product: CASINRLNYGYTF.

The chain recombines TRBV7-2 with TRBJ1-1, with D possibly matching TRBD1 (5 bases). The CDR3 totals 13 residues. Trimming pared 4 bases from V and 2 bases from J, leaving 8 bases between. CDR1 and CDR2 from the germline V gene are SGHTA and FQGNSA. CDR3 sequence reads: CASSSGGNTEAFF. The CDR3, as DNA: TGTGCCAGCAGCTCGGGGGGAAACACTGAAGCTTTCTTT.

The CDR3 DNA reads as TGTGCCAGCAGCTGGGGACCCCTAGCGAGGGCCGGGGAGCTGTTTTTT. Translation gives CASSWGPLARAGELFF. The J gene is TRBJ2-2, the V gene TRBV5-6; possibly TRBD2 for D (6 bases). The CDR3 spans 16 residues. Per germline, CDR1 SGHDT and CDR2 YYEEEE. Trimming removed 3 bases at V and 6 bases at J, with 18 bases between. The full variable domain, completed using reference TRBV5-6 and TRBJ2-2, is DAGVTQSPTHLIKTRGQQVTLRCSPKSGHDTVSWYQQALGQGPQFIFQYYEEEERQRGNFPDRFSGHQFPNYSSELNVNALLLGDSALYLCASSWGPLARAGELFFGEGSRLTVL.

The genes are TRBV9 and TRBJ1-1; D call uncertain. The germline V gene has CDR1 SGDLS and CDR2 YYNGEE. V dropped 3 bases and J dropped 4 bases, with 10 bases sitting between them. The CDR3 length is 13 residues. The CDR3 reads CASSAQAGTEAFF. CDR3 in DNA: TGTGCCAGCAGCGCCCAAGCGGGCACTGAAGCTTTCTTT. Full variable domain (outside the CDR3, taken from reference TRBV9 and TRBJ1-1): DSGVTQTPKHLITATGQRVTLRCSPRSGDLSVYWYQQSLDQGLQFLIQYYNGEERAKGNILERFSAQQFPDLHSELNLSSLELGDSALYFCASSAQAGTEAFFGQGTRLTVV.

The chain combines TRBV4-1 with TRBJ1-3; D ambiguous. This CDR3 is built from 15 residues. Trimming took off 1 base at V and 0 bases at J, with 7 bases between the two ends. The V gene's germline CDR1 is MGHRA and CDR2 YSYEKL. The CDR3 loop is CASSQGQNSGNTIYF. The CDR3 DNA sequence: TGCGCCAGCAGCCAAGGGCAGAACTCTGGAAACACCATATATTTT.

This rearrangement joins TRBV27 to TRBJ2-7; 10 bases match TRBD1. V lost 3 bases, J lost 4 bases, and 6 bases stayed unmatched. This CDR3 is 15 amino acids long. CDR1 and CDR2 (germline): MNHEY, SMNVEV (reference sequence). The CDR3 is CASSLSRDRGYEQYF. The CDR3 DNA reads as TGTGCCAGCAGTTTGTCCCGGGACAGGGGATACGAGCAGTACTTC.

This chain connects TRBV5-5 to TRBJ1-3; D is undetermined. There are 16 residues in the CDR3. The V end lost 0 bases, the J end lost 2 bases, and 12 bases lay between the germline ends. The germline V gene has CDR1 SGHKS and CDR2 YYEKEE (reference sequence). The CDR3 DNA is TGTGCCAGCAGCTTGGCTCGGAGGGCCGCTGGAAACACCATATATTTT. This gives the protein CASSLARRAAGNTIYF.

This chain's CDR3 is CASSYFRNTEAFF. The CDR3 DNA reads TGTGCCAGCAGCTACTTTAGGAACACTGAAGCTTTCTTT. This chain uses TRBV7-9 with TRBJ1-1; D is undetermined. The CDR3 totals 13 residues. With 4 bases removed from V and 1 base from J, the gap between germline ends came to 7 bases. Germline assignment: CDR1 SEHNR and CDR2 FQNEAQ (reference sequence).

This chain joins TRBV2 and TRBJ2-4, with TRBD1 as a possible D gene (6 bases). V was trimmed by 5 bases and J by 8 bases, leaving 13 bases between them. The CDR3 consists of 13 residues. Germline CDR1 is SNHLY and CDR2 is FYNNEI. The CDR3 nucleotides are TGTGCCAGCAGTTGGTCCAGGGGAGACATTCAGTACTTC. This gives the protein CASSWSRGDIQYF.

The chain couples TRBV7-8 to TRBJ1-2, with TRBD1 matching 7 bases. Germline V gene data show CDR1 as SGHVS and CDR2 as FQNEAQ. Losses at the gene ends were 2 bases for V and 6 bases for J; bases not matched to a gene: 3. This CDR3 has 13 amino acids. The CDR3 region has the DNA TGTGCCAGCAGCTTAAAGGGGGCCCATGGCTACACCTTC. As protein: CASSLKGAHGYTF.

V is TRBV5-6 and J is TRBJ1-2, with 7 bases aligning to TRBD1. V trimming: 4 bases; J trimming: 1 base; junction bases outside the gene matches: 7. Germline V gene lookup returns CDR1 SGHDT and CDR2 YYEEEE. The CDR3 covers 15 residues. The CDR3 DNA reads TGTGCCAGCAGCCTTCCGGGACAGAATAACTATGGCTACACCTTC. It yields the protein CASSLPGQNNYGYTF.

The chain has TRBV7-9 and TRBJ2-5; a weak D match, TRBD1 (6 bases). From germline, CDR1 is SEHNR and CDR2 FQNEAQ (reference sequence). The CDR3 length is 14 residues. The germline V and J ends were trimmed by 0 bases and 2 bases, with 7 bases remaining between them. The CDR3 DNA is TGTGCCAGCAGCTTAGCGGGACAACAAGAGACCCAGTACTTC. This codes for CASSLAGQQETQYF.